Below, one T cell receptor beta chain is given with its context. Germline assignment: CDR1 SGHTA and CDR2 FQGNSA. The CDR3 loop spans 13 amino acids. Trimming cost V 5 bases and J 4 bases, with 10 bases left between them. Some clones are missing from TCRdb's copy, which holds only in-frame ones; the method was immunoSEQ multiplex PCR. This sample has about 210,000 clones, with about 86% found just once. This record comes from a study of blood T cell repertoires in COVID-19. This study enrolled people aged about 18 to 100 from about two dozen US geographic areas. The sequencing input was PBMCs or T cells enriched from blood (not recorded which). This TCR came from a woman aged 45-65 years with acute COVID-19. This rearrangement joins TRBV7-2 to TRBJ2-3; unclear D gene. CDR3 sequence reads: CASSLNRADTQYF. CDR3 in DNA: TGTGCCAGCAGCCTCAATAGAGCAGATACGCAGTATTTT. The full variable domain, its missing parts supplied by reference TRBV7-2 and TRBJ2-3, is GAGVSQSPSNKVTEKGKDVELRCDPISGHTALYWYRQSLGQGLEFLIYFQGNSAPDKSGLPSDRFSAERTGGSVSTLTIQRTQQEDSAVYLCASSLNRADTQYFGPGTRLTVL.